This entry is about one T cell receptor (beta chain). This receptor's antigen is unknown. No much larger clone exists at a distance of one base, and base qualities are not known. This sample is part of a study of shared clonotypes between healthy human individuals (dated by TCRdb to 2018 to 2020). Context from the whole study: The cohort comprised two women and a few men aged 18 to 49 years. For each donor, three plates each were used for CD4 naive and CD4 memory, two plates were used for CD8 naive, and one plate was used for CD8 memory. To estimate repertoire size and how much clonotypes are shared between individuals, the study performed deep sequencing of blood TCR repertoires from roughly five healthy adults. Libraries were prepared and TCR repertoires were sequenced by different laboratories using diverse techniques, in order to increase sequencing depth and limit assay-specific biases. Per donor, leukapheresis produced somewhere between about 0.85 and 8.9 billion PBMCs.

The germline V and J ends show losses of 1 base and 3 bases respectively, and no gene match explains 3 bases of the junction. Including the terminal cysteine and phenylalanine, the CDR3 comprises 15 residues. Only CDR3 DNA remains: 45 bases, in frame from the first base. Taken from the germline V gene (reference sequence), the CDR1 and CDR2 loops are MNHEY and SMNVEV. TCR CDR3 regions were amplified from genomic DNA by multiplex PCR using the deep immunoSEQ assay. For each cell subset, the extracted genomic DNA was distributed evenly across all wells of several immunoSEQ 96-well plates, and each plate served as one replicate. For sorted subsets, about 220 ng of genomic DNA, equivalent to roughly 30,000 T cell genomes, went into each replicate PCR. Purified libraries were measured with a Qubit 3.0 fluorometer, size-checked on a Bioanalyzer 2100, and measured again with the KAPA Library Quantification kit. A separate single-read 150-cycle Illumina NextSeq 550 flow cell was used to sequence each immunoSEQ 96-well plate. As for the original processing: Because the immunoSEQ output included only junctional sequences and no quality scores, the filtering could not be the same as the filtering used for full-length reads. To assign V/J genes and CDR3, sequences were annotated using PyIR, a Python wrapper for IgBLAST v1.9, with IMGT germline references. Reads were removed for weak V/J assignments (E-value above 1e-6), missing CDR3, stop codons, out-of-frame junctions, or ambiguous translated residues. V3J clonotypes were defined as sequences sharing the same inferred V gene, J gene, and CDR3 amino acid sequence. Percentage overlap between repertoires was calculated by dividing the number of shared unique clonotypes by the size of the smaller repertoire. Repertoire richness was assessed with RTK rarefaction, the Chao1 estimator, and Recon v2.1 estimates of unobserved clonotypes. Generation probabilities were computed with OLGA for all TCRbeta clonotypes obtained by the gDNA method from a few donors. TCRdb took this table from immuneACCESS and kept in-frame rearrangements with V and J called. Such tables lack part of the clones; where checked against another copy, unresolved V genes explain under half of the gap, and the rest is unexplained. V, J and clone size reflect that table, while D and trimming were determined from the DNA. The sample has about 2 million clones on record, about 95% of them singletons. Jointly, the top ten make up 0.9% to 1.4% of the sample.

CD8 naive samples were CD45RO-negative cells positively selected for CCR7, giving a CD45RA+CCR7+ population that excluded TemRA cells. The donors were healthy, HIV-negative adults who had no recently reported acute infections or vaccinations. Every donor was a Caucasian adult residing in Nashville, Tennessee, USA. Blood was collected by leukapheresis, and PBMCs were isolated by Ficoll-Histopaque density gradient centrifugation and then cryopreserved in liquid nitrogen vapor phase. Purity and quantity of every magnetically sorted T cell population were checked by analytical flow cytometry. Each sorted fraction had its genomic DNA isolated and then quantified by UV absorbance on a Nanodrop 2000c. What the authors observed across the whole study: When a handful of donors were compared, the shared fraction of clonotypes was approximately 5% for naive CD4, approximately 3.5% for naive CD8, more than 2% for memory CD4, and 0.4% for memory CD8. Sampling was restricted to blood, and TCR repertoires in tissues likely differ from the TCR repertoires found in blood. Higher generation probabilities were observed for clonotypes shared by all four sorted-subset donors than for non-shared clonotypes. The small number of donors limited the genetic and exposure-history diversity represented. Pairwise subsampling indicated that sequencing depth was expected to affect the degree of clonotype sharing among donors. Incomplete sequencing was indicated by rarefaction of sorted-subset datasets, despite the large sequencing depth. Naive subsets generally had larger estimated clonotype richness than memory subsets did.

The rearranged segments are TRBV27 and TRBJ2-7, and TRBD1 aligns with 10 junction nucleotides. Sample: naive CD8+ T cells sorted from blood. In light of the paper, this sample's cell subset or site label describes: CD45RA+CCR7+. The sequence was obtained from a man aged 18 to 30 in good health. The DNA sequence is TGTGCCAGCAGTTTATACAGGACAGGGGGCTACGAGCAGTACTTC. Its amino acids are CASSLYRTGGYEQYF.